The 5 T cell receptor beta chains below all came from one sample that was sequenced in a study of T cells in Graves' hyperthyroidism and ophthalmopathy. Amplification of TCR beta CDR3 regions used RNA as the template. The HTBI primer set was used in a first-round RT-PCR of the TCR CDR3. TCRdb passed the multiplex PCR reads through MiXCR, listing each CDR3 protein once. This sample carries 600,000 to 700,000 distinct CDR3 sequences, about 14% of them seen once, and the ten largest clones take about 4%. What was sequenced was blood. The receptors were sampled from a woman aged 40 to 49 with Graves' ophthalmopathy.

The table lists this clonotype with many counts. DNA of the CDR3: TGTGCCAGCAGGGGGGCAGGGGCGTACGAGCAGTACTTC. Protein: CASRGAGAYEQYF. This rearrangement joins TRBV28 to TRBJ2-7; weak D call: TRBD1 (6 bases). V lost 6 bases to trimming and J lost 4 bases, with 13 bases between them. In germline, CDR1 is MDHEN, CDR2 SYDVKM. The CDR3 contains 13 residues. Together with reference TRBV28 and TRBJ2-7, the CDR3 gives the full variable domain: DVKVTQSSRYLVKRTGEKVFLECVQDMDHENMFWYRQDPGLGLRLIYFSYDVKMKEKGDIPEGYSVSREKKERFSLILESASTNQTSMYLCASRGAGAYEQYFGPGTRLTVT.

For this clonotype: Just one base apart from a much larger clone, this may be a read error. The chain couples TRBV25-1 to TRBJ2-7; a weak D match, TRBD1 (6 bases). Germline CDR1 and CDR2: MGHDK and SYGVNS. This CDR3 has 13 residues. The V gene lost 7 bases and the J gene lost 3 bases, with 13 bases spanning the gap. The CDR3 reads CASTERGIYEQYF. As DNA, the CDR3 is TGTGCCAGCACCGAAAGGGGGATCTACGAGCAGTACTTC.

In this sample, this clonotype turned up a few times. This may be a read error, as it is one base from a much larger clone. The DNA for the CDR3 is TGTGCCACCGGTGAGAACACCGGGGAGCTGTTTTTT. Amino acids: CATGENTGELFF. The rearrangement uses TRBV7-3 and TRBJ2-2; D remains ambiguous. The V end lost 10 bases, the J end lost 1 base, and 7 bases lay between the germline ends. This CDR3 has 12 residues. Germline V gene data show CDR1 as SGHTA and CDR2 as FQGTGA.

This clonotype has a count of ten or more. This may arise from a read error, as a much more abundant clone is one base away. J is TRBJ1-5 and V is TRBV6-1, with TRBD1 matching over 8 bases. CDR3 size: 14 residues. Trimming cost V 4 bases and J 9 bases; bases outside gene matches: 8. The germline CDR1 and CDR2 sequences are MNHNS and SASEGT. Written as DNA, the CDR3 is TGTGCCAGCAGTGTAGCAGGGGGCGATCGGCCCCAGCATTTT. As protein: CASSVAGGDRPQHF.

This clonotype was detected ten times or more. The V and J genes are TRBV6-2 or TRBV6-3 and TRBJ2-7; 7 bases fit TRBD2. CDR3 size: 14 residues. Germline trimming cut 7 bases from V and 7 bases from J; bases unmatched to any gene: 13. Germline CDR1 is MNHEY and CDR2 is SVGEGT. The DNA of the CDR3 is TGTGCCAGCACCGACAGCGGGGCCGGGGAGGAGCAGTACTTC. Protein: CASTDSGAGEEQYF.